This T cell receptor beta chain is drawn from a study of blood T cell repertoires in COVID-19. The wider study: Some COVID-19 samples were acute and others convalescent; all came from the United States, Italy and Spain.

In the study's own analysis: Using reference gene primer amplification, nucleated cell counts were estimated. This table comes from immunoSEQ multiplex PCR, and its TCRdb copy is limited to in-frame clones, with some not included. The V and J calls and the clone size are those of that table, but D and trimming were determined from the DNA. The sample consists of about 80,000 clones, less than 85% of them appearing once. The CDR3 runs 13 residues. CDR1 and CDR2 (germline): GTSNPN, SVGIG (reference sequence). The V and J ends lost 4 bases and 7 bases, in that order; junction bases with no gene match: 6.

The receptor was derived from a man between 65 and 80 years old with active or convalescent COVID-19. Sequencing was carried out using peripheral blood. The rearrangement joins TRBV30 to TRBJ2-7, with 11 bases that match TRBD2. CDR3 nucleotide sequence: TGTGCCTGGAATCGACTAGCGGGGTGGGAGCAGTACTTC. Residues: CAWNRLAGWEQYF.